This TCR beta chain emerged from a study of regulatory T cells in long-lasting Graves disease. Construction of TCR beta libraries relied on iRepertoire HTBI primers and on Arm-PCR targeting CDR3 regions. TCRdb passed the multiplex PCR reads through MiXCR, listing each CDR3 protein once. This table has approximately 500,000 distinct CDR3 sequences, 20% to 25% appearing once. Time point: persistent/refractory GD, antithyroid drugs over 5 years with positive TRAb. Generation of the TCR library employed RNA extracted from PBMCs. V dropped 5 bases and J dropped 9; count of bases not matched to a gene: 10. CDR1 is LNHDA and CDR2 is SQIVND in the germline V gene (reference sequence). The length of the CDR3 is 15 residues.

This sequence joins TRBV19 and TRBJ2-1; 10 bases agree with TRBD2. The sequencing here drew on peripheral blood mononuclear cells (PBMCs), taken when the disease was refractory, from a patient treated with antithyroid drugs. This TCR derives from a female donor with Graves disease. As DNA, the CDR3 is TGTGCCAGTAGTGGGTGGGCTAGCGGGAGAGTTGAGCAGTTCTTC. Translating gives CASSGWASGRVEQFF.